Shown below are 2 T cell receptor beta chains from a single sample sequenced in a study of T cell responses to AZD1222 COVID-19 vaccine (dated by TCRdb to the early 2020s). In the paper's terms, the time point label means: baseline before first vaccination. Library construction relied on the immunoSEQ multiplex PCR assay. The source is immuneACCESS, and TCRdb retained only in-frame sequences with V and J called. Part of the clones is not carried over; for the studies checked, unresolved V genes explain less than half of this, and the remainder is unexplained. Here the sample has some 97,000 clones; 88% occur a single time. The ten largest clones add up to around 2% of the sample. The source was peripheral blood, collected on day 0 of AZD1222 vaccination. The source of these receptors is an adult in good health.

This clone was recorded many times. The chain couples TRBV28 to TRBJ1-5, with D perhaps TRBD1 (5 bases). The CDR3 runs 19 residues. The V gene's germline CDR1 is MDHEN and CDR2 SYDVKM. V was cut by 6 bases and J by 0 bases, with 24 bases left in between. DNA of the CDR3: TGTGCCAGCAGGCCAGTTCCCGTTGCCTGGGACCGTAGCAATCAGCCCCAGCATTTT. It codes for CASRPVPVAWDRSNQPQHF.

This clone came up a few times. The chain links TRBV18 to TRBJ2-7, with 7 nucleotides matching TRBD2. CDR1 and CDR2 (germline): KGHSH, LQKENI. The CDR3 spans 15 residues. The V segment lost 0 bases and the J segment 7 bases; nucleotides outside the gene matches: 9. The CDR3 protein is CASSPPTGGSGEQYF. The CDR3 DNA is TGTGCCAGCTCACCACCTACCGGGGGGAGTGGGGAGCAGTACTTC.